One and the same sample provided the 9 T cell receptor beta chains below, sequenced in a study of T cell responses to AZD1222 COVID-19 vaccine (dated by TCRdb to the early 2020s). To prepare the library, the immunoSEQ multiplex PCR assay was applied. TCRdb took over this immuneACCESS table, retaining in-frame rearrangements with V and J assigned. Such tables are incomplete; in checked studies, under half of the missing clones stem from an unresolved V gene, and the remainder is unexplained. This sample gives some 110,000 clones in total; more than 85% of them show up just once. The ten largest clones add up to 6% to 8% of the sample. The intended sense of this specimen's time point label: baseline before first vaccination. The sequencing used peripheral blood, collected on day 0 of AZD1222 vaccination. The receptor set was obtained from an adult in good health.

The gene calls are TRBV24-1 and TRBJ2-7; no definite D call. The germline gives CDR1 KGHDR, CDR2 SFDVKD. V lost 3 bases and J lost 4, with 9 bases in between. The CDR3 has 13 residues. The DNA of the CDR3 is TGTGCCACCAGTGATAGGGCAGGTTACGAGCAGTACTTC. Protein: CATSDRAGYEQYF.

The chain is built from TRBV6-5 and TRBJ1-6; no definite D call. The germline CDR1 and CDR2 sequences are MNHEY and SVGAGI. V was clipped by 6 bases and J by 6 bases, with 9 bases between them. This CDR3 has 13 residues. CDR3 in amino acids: CASSPRANSPLHF. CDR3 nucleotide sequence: TGTGCCAGCAGCCCCCGGGCTAATTCACCCCTCCACTTT.

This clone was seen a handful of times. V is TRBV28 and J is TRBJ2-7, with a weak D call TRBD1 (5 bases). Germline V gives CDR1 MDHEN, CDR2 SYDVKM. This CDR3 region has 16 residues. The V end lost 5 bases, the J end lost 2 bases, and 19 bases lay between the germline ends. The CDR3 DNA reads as TGTGCCAGCAGTGCTCTTTGGGGCCCTAGGCCCTACGAGCAGTACTTC. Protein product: CASSALWGPRPYEQYF.

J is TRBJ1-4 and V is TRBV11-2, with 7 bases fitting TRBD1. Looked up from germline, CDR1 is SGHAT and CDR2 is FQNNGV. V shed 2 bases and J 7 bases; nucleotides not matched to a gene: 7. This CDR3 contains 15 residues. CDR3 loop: CASSLIRGRREKLFF. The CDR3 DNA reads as TGTGCCAGCAGCTTAATAAGGGGGCGACGTGAAAAACTGTTTTTT. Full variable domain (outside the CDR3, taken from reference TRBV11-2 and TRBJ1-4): EAGVAQSPRYKIIEKRQSVAFWCNPISGHATLYWYQQILGQGPKLLIQFQNNGVVDDSQLPKDRFSAERLKGVDSTLKIQPAKLEDSAVYLCASSLIRGRREKLFFGSGTQLSVL.

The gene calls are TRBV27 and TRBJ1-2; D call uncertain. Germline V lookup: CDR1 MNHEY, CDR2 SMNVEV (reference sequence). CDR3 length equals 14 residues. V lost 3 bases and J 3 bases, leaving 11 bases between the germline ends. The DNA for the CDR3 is TGTGCCAGCAGTTTTAGTACCGCCGACTATGGCTACACCTTC. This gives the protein CASSFSTADYGYTF.

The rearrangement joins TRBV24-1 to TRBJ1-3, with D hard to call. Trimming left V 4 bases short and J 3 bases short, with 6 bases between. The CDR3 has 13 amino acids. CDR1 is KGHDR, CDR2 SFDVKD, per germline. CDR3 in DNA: TGTGCCACCAGTGAGAGGGATGGAAACACCATATATTTT. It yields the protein CATSERDGNTIYF.

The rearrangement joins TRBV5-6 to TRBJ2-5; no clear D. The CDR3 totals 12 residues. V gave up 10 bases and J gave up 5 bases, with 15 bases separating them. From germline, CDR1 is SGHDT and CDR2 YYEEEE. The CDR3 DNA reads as TGTGCCGGTGGGATCATCGGTGAGACCCAGTACTTC. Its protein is CAGGIIGETQYF.

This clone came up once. The CDR3 region is CASDGFQETQYF. The CDR3 coding sequence is TGTGCCAGCGACGGGTTCCAAGAGACCCAGTACTTC. This sequence joins TRBV2 and TRBJ2-5; no definite D call. Germline CDR1 reads SNHLY; CDR2 reads FYNNEI. This CDR3 contains 12 residues. V dropped 8 bases and J dropped 1 base, with 8 bases sitting between them. Full variable domain (rest looked up from reference TRBV2 and TRBJ2-5): EPEVTQTPSHQVTQMGQEVILRCVPISNHLYFYWYRQILGQKVEFLVSFYNNEISEKSEIFDDQFSVERPDGSNFTLKIRSTKLEDSAMYFCASDGFQETQYFGPGTRLLVL.

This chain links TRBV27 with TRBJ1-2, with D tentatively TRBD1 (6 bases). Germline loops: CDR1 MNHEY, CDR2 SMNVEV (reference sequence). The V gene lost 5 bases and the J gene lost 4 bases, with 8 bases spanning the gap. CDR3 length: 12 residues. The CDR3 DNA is TGTGCCAGCAGTCCGACAGGCTATGGCTACACCTTC. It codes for CASSPTGYGYTF.